This entry lists 25 T cell receptor beta chains sequenced from one sample in a study of blood T cell repertoires in COVID-19. Only in-frame clones appear in the TCRdb table, and some are missing; sequencing was by immunoSEQ multiplex PCR. The sample records roughly 250,000 clones, about 85% being singletons. Sequencing was carried out using peripheral blood. The receptors originated from a human donor with COVID-19, enrolled during active disease. The donor label of this sample is uncertain.

This clone was seen only a few times. The rearrangement joins TRBV5-4 to TRBJ2-3, with D maybe TRBD2 (6 bases). CDR3 length: 13 residues. V was cut by 4 bases and J by 2 bases, with 8 bases left in between. Germline values: CDR1 SGHNT, CDR2 YYREEE (reference sequence). CDR3 bases: TGTGCCAGCAGCATGGACTACACAGATACGCAGTATTTT. Amino acid sequence: CASSMDYTDTQYF.

This sequence joins TRBV6-2 or TRBV6-3 and TRBJ2-1, with 10 positions matching TRBD2. There are 15 residues in the CDR3. CDR1 is MNHEY and CDR2 is SVGEGT in the germline V gene. The V segment lost 5 bases and the J segment 2 bases; nucleotides outside the gene matches: 3. CDR3 loop: CASSPGTSAYNEQFF. The CDR3, as DNA: TGTGCCAGCAGTCCCGGGACTAGCGCCTACAATGAGCAGTTCTTC.

J is TRBJ1-5 and V is TRBV6-5; perhaps TRBD1 as D (5 bases). The CDR3 extends over 15 amino acids. Trimming cost V 10 bases and J 0 bases, with 16 bases left between them. Germline V lookup: CDR1 MNHEY, CDR2 SVGAGI. The CDR3 protein is CATARGGNSNQPQHF. The CDR3 DNA reads TGTGCCACCGCCCGGGGGGGGAATAGCAATCAGCCCCAGCATTTT.

CDR3: CASSVEPSSAGGYTF. The CDR3 coding sequence is TGTGCCAGCAGCGTAGAGCCATCTTCGGCGGGTGGCTACACCTTC. The J gene is TRBJ1-2, the V gene TRBV9; no definite D call. This CDR3 has 15 residues. Trimming removed 0 bases at V and 7 bases at J, with 16 bases between. Germline assignment: CDR1 SGDLS and CDR2 YYNGEE. Filled out from reference TRBV9 and TRBJ1-2, the complete variable domain reads DSGVTQTPKHLITATGQRVTLRCSPRSGDLSVYWYQQSLDQGLQFLIQYYNGEERAKGNILERFSAQQFPDLHSELNLSSLELGDSALYFCASSVEPSSAGGYTFGSGTRLTVV.

This clone was observed a few times. The chain combines TRBV12-3 or TRBV12-4 with TRBJ1-4, with D unresolved. CDR3 length: 11 residues. V was pared by 5 bases and J by 8 bases, with 6 bases between. For the CDR3, the DNA is TGTGCCAGCAGTCCCAGAGAAAAACTGTTTTTT. It yields the protein CASSPREKLFF.

The chain carries TRBV19 and TRBJ2-1, with D tentatively TRBD2 (6 bases). The germline V gene encodes CDR1 LNHDA and CDR2 SQIVND (reference sequence). Trimming took off 9 bases at V and 4 bases at J, with 16 bases between the two ends. This CDR3 is 14 amino acids long. The DNA for the CDR3 is TGTGCCAGCTCCGCGGGACCGGTTTACAATGAGCAGTTCTTC. It specifies CASSAGPVYNEQFF.

The chain recombines TRBV5-1 with TRBJ2-1; a weak D match, TRBD2 (5 bases). Trimming stripped 2 bases from V and 5 bases from J, with 11 bases between. The CDR3 spans 14 residues. The germline V gene has CDR1 SGHRS and CDR2 YFSETQ. Written as DNA, the CDR3 is TGCGCCAGCAGCTTAGTATTAGCGAACAATGAGCAGTTCTTC. Protein: CASSLVLANNEQFF.

The J gene is TRBJ1-1, the V gene TRBV7-2; D might be TRBD1 (5 bases). From germline, CDR1 is SGHTA and CDR2 FQGNSA. The CDR3 has 15 residues. V was trimmed by 0 bases and J by 4 bases, leaving 12 bases between them. The CDR3 DNA sequence: TGTGCCAGCAGCTTAGCCGGGGCGGGGGGCACTGAAGCTTTCTTT. Its protein product is CASSLAGAGGTEAFF. Full variable domain (remainder filled in from reference TRBV7-2 and TRBJ1-1): GAGVSQSPSNKVTEKGKDVELRCDPISGHTALYWYRQSLGQGLEFLIYFQGNSAPDKSGLPSDRFSAERTGGSVSTLTIQRTQQEDSAVYLCASSLAGAGGTEAFFGQGTRLTVV.

This clone was observed a single time. J is TRBJ2-2 and V is TRBV11-2, with TRBD2 matching over 8 bases. After removal of 4 bases from V and 2 bases from J, the junction contained 3 bases not matched to a gene. This CDR3 has 15 residues. Germline assignment: CDR1 SGHAT and CDR2 FQNNGV. CDR3 DNA: TGTGCCAGCAGCTCGCTAGCGGGTAACACCGGGGAGCTGTTTTTT. This encodes CASSSLAGNTGELFF.

This clone occurred once. The V and J genes are TRBV25-1 and TRBJ1-4; perhaps TRBD1 as D (5 bases). V lost 3 bases to trimming and J lost 6 bases, with 14 bases between them. This CDR3 has 15 residues. The germline CDR1 and CDR2 sequences are MGHDK and SYGVNS. The CDR3 coding sequence is TGTGCCAGCAGTGACACAACCGACAGACATGAAAAACTGTTTTTT. Translation gives CASSDTTDRHEKLFF.

This clone was counted once. The chain has TRBV7-2 and TRBJ2-7; TRBD2 agrees at 9 bases. From germline, CDR1 is SGHTA and CDR2 FQGNSA. The CDR3 has 17 amino acids. V dropped 0 bases and J dropped 6; count of bases not matched to a gene: 12. CDR3 amino acids: CASSLAGGRVLGGEQYF. CDR3 in DNA: TGTGCCAGCAGCTTAGCGGGCGGGAGGGTTTTAGGGGGCGAGCAGTACTTC.

CDR3 DNA sequence: TGTGCCAGCAGCCGCGGACTTGGGGAAAAACTGTTTTTT. This sequence encodes CASSRGLGEKLFF. The V call is TRBV7-9, the J call TRBJ1-4; no definite D call. The germline V gene encodes CDR1 SEHNR and CDR2 FQNEAQ (reference sequence). Trimming cost V 5 bases and J 8 bases, with 12 bases left between them. CDR3 length: 13 amino acids.

The rearrangement links TRBV14 to TRBJ2-7, with 8 bases aligning to TRBD2. The CDR3 has 15 amino acids. The V gene's germline CDR1 is SGHDN and CDR2 FVKESK. V shed 4 bases and J 3 bases; nucleotides not matched to a gene: 8. This chain's CDR3 is CASSRLGTSYYEQYF. DNA of the CDR3: TGTGCCAGCAGCCGACTCGGGACTAGTTACTACGAGCAGTACTTC.

This clone was seen just once. The chain combines TRBV10-3 with TRBJ2-7, with 7 bases that match TRBD1. Looked up from germline, CDR1 is ENHRY and CDR2 is SYGVKD. The CDR3 loop spans 14 amino acids. J lost 2 bases, V lost 2 bases, and 3 bases had no gene match. The CDR3, as DNA: TGTGCCATCAGTGAGGTTCAGGGGGCCTACGAGCAGTACTTC. It specifies CAISEVQGAYEQYF.

The CDR3 coding sequence is TGTGCCAGCAGCGGAAAGACAGGGTCGAACACCGGGGAGCTGTTTTTT. It translates to CASSGKTGSNTGELFF. V usage is TRBV9 and J usage is TRBJ2-2; 7 bases match TRBD1. V shed 3 bases and J 0 bases; nucleotides not matched to a gene: 5. Germline V gene sequence: CDR1 SGDLS, CDR2 YYNGEE. The CDR3 sequence is 16 residues long.

This clone was seen only once. The chain is built from TRBV19 and TRBJ2-1; D is ambiguous. The V gene lost 3 bases and the J gene lost 1 base, with 10 bases spanning the gap. This CDR3 spans 15 amino acids. Looked up from germline, CDR1 is LNHDA and CDR2 is SQIVND (reference sequence). Here the CDR3 reads CASSIDSDSYNEQFF. The DNA of the CDR3 is TGTGCCAGTAGTATCGACTCGGATTCCTACAATGAGCAGTTCTTC.

The gene calls are TRBV6-6 and TRBJ1-5; 7 bases align to TRBD1. With 6 bases clipped from V and 0 bases from J, the junction kept 8 bases outside the gene matches. This CDR3 spans 16 amino acids. Germline CDR1 reads MNHNY; CDR2 reads SVGAGI (reference sequence). CDR3 amino acids: CASSLAGTVSNQPQHF. In DNA form, the CDR3 reads TGTGCCAGCAGCTTAGCGGGGACAGTTAGCAATCAGCCCCAGCATTTT.

This chain joins TRBV19 and TRBJ2-5; perhaps TRBD1 as D (6 bases). The CDR3 totals 13 residues. Deletions cut 2 bases from V and 3 bases from J, with 7 bases between. Germline CDR1 reads LNHDA; CDR2 reads SQIVND (reference sequence). CDR3 in amino acids: CASSINREETQYF. The DNA of the CDR3 is TGTGCCAGTAGTATAAACAGGGAAGAGACCCAGTACTTC.

This clone was observed a handful of times. This chain uses TRBV18 with TRBJ2-7; a possible D gene is TRBD2 (5 bases). The CDR3 is made up of 17 amino acids. Germline V gives CDR1 KGHSH, CDR2 LQKENI. Trimming pared 3 bases from V and 0 bases from J, leaving 18 bases between. Here the CDR3 DNA reads TGTGCCAGCTCACCGGCCCAAGCGGTGCCGAGCTCCTACGAGCAGTACTTC. Amino acids: CASSPAQAVPSSYEQYF.

The V and J genes are TRBV5-1 and TRBJ2-1; 8 bases are shared with TRBD1. The V gene's germline CDR1 is SGHRS and CDR2 YFSETQ. The CDR3 has 16 residues. Trimming took 0 bases from V and 0 from J; bases not matched to a gene: 2. The CDR3 coding sequence is TGCGCCAGCAGCTTGGGGACAGGGATCTCCTACAATGAGCAGTTCTTC. Protein: CASSLGTGISYNEQFF. The variable domain in full, completed from reference TRBV5-1 and TRBJ2-1, reads KAGVTQTPRYLIKTRGQQVTLSCSPISGHRSVSWYQQTPGQGLQFLFEYFSETQRNKGNFPGRFSGRQFSNSRSEMNVSTLELGDSALYLCASSLGTGISYNEQFFGPGTRLTVL.

Notes on this clone: At the DNA level, this CDR3 is encoded by other sequences in the same sample as well. The CDR3 loop is CASSLGGTSGSSYNEQFF. In DNA, the CDR3 is TGCGCCAGCAGCTTGGGAGGGACTAGCGGGAGCTCCTACAATGAGCAGTTCTTC. The genes are TRBV5-1 and TRBJ2-1, with TRBD2 matching over 14 bases. V was clipped by 0 bases and J by 0 bases; unmatched bases: 2. This CDR3 has 18 amino acids. Germline V CDR1 and CDR2: SGHRS, YFSETQ.

The CDR3 sequence: CASSDGTSGRLYNEQFF. The CDR3 DNA reads TGTGCCAGCAGCGACGGGACTAGCGGGAGGCTCTACAATGAGCAGTTCTTC. The chain combines TRBV7-9 with TRBJ2-1; 15 bases are a match to TRBD2. J was trimmed by 3 bases and V by 5 bases; bases with no gene match: 5. The germline V gene has CDR1 SEHNR and CDR2 FQNEAQ (reference sequence). The CDR3 spans 17 residues.

The chain is built from TRBV5-4 and TRBJ1-2; D remains unclear. There are 14 residues in the CDR3. V was pared by 4 bases and J by 2 bases, with 12 bases between. The germline gives CDR1 SGHNT, CDR2 YYREEE (reference sequence). The CDR3 bases are TGTGCCAGCAGCGCCTCACGGGAGAACTATGGCTACACCTTC. It codes for CASSASRENYGYTF.

The chain combines TRBV5-5 with TRBJ1-2; D is possibly TRBD1 (5 bases). With 4 bases removed from V and 3 bases from J, the gap between germline ends came to 16 bases. The CDR3 extends over 15 amino acids. Germline V gives CDR1 SGHKS, CDR2 YYEKEE (reference sequence). CDR3 residues: CASSPGQGRDYGYTF. The CDR3 DNA reads TGTGCCAGCAGCCCGGGCCAGGGAAGGGACTATGGCTACACCTTC.

The V gene is TRBV7-9, the J gene TRBJ2-7, with D possibly TRBD1 on 5 matching bases. The V gene lost 6 bases and the J gene lost 3 bases, with 12 bases spanning the gap. Germline CDR1 is SEHNR and CDR2 is FQNEAQ (reference sequence). The CDR3 consists of 13 residues. This chain's CDR3 is CASSPLGDYEQYF. The CDR3 DNA sequence: TGTGCCAGCAGTCCCCTAGGGGACTACGAGCAGTACTTC.